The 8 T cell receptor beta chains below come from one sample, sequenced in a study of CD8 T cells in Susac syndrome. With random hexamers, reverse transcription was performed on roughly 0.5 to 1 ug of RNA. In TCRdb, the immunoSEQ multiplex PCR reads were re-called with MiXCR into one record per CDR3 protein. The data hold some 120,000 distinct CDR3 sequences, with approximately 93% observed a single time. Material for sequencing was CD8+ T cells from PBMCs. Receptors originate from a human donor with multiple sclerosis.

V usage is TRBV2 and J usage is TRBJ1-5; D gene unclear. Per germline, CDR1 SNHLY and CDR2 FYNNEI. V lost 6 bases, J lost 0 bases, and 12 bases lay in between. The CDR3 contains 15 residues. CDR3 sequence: CASRADSYSNQPQHF. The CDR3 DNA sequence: TGTGCCAGCAGAGCGGACTCCTATAGCAATCAGCCCCAGCATTTT.

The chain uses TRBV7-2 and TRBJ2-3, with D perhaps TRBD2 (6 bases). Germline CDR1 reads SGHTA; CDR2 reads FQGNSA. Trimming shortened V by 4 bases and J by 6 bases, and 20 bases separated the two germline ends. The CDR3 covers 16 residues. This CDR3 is CASSSPEEGSLDTQYF. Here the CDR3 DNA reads TGTGCCAGCAGCTCCCCCGAGGAGGGGAGCTTGGATACGCAGTATTTT.

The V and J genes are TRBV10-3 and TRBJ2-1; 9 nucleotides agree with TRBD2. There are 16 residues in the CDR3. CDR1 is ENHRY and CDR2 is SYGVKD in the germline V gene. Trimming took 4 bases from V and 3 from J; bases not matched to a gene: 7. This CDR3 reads CAISAALAGNYNEQFF. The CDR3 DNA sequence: TGTGCCATCAGTGCCGCTCTAGCGGGGAACTACAATGAGCAGTTCTTC.

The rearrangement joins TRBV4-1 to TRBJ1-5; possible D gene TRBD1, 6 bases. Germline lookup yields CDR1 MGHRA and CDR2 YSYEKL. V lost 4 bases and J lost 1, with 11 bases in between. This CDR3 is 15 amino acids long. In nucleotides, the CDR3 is TGCGCCAGCAGCCGGGGACACTTAAGCAATCAGCCCCAGCATTTT. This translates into CASSRGHLSNQPQHF.

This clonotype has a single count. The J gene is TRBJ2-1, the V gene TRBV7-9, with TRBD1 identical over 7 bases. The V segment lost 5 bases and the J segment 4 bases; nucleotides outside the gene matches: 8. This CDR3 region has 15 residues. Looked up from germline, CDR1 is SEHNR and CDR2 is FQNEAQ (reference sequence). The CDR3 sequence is CASSNDRETYNEQFF. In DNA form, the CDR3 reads TGTGCCAGCAGCAACGACAGGGAAACATACAATGAGCAGTTCTTC.

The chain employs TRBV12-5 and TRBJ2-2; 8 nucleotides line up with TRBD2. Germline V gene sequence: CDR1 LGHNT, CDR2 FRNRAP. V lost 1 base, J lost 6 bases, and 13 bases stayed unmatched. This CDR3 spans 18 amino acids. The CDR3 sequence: CASGLGPRTSGSSGELFF. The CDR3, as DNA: TGTGCTAGTGGTTTGGGCCCGAGGACAAGCGGGAGTTCCGGGGAGCTGTTTTTT.

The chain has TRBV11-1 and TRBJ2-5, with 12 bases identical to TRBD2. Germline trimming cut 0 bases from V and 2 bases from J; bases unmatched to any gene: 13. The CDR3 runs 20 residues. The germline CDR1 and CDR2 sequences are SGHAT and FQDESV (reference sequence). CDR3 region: CASSLAVLGRTSGVQETQYF. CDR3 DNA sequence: TGTGCCAGCAGCTTAGCCGTTTTGGGACGGACTAGCGGGGTGCAAGAGACCCAGTACTTC.

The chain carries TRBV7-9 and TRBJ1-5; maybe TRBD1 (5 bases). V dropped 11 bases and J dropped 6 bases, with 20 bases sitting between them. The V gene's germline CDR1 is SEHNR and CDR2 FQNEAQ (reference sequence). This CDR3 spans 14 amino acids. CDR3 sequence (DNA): TGTGCCTCCGCCAATGAGGGGTCGCGTCAGCCCCAGCATTTT. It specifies CASANEGSRQPQHF.